The 18 T cell receptor beta chains presented below share a single source sample, sequenced in a study of patients and donors after allogeneic stem cell transplantation. One entry per CDR3 protein results from TCRdb running MiXCR on the RT-PCR reads. The repertoire consists of some 30,000 distinct CDR3 sequences, with around 35% occurring once and the leading ten covering around 76%. Material: blood, either unsorted or a sorted T cell fraction (not recorded which). The receptors shown here come from a human donor who was either an allogeneic HSCT recipient or a stem cell or donor lymphocyte infusion donor (not recorded which). It is not recorded whose cells these are; they may come from a transplant donor.

The chain employs TRBV7-9 and TRBJ2-7, with D possibly TRBD2 on 6 matching bases. Germline-derived CDR1 and CDR2 are SEHNR and FQNEAQ (reference sequence). The CDR3 covers 14 residues. The V end was cut by 4 bases, the J end by 12 bases, with 22 bases between. The CDR3 nucleotides read TGTGCCAGCAGCTCTGACCGGGACTCCCTACGACCGTACTTC. Residues: CASSSDRDSLRPYF.

V is TRBV6-5 and J is TRBJ2-1; 15 bases map to TRBD2. The V segment lost 6 bases and the J segment 1 base; nucleotides outside the gene matches: 10. There are 19 residues in the CDR3. The germline V gene encodes CDR1 MNHEY and CDR2 SVGAGI. The chain's CDR3 is CASRPGLAGGRVSYNEQFF. For the CDR3, the DNA is TGTGCCAGCAGACCGGGACTAGCGGGAGGAAGGGTGTCCTACAATGAGCAGTTCTTC.

The CDR3 nucleotides read TGCAGTGCTAGCCGAGAAGGGTATGGCTACACCTTC. This sequence encodes CSASREGYGYTF. The gene calls are TRBV20-1 and TRBJ1-2; D is unclear. The CDR3 totals 12 residues. The V gene lost 3 bases and the J gene lost 5 bases, with 10 bases spanning the gap. CDR1 DFQATT and CDR2 SNEGSKA come from the germline V gene (reference sequence).

There are a few counts of this clonotype. The CDR3 coding sequence is TGTGCCAGCAGGCCCAAAATCCGACAGGGCGGTGGGAATTCACCCCTCCACTTT. Translating it yields CASRPKIRQGGGNSPLHF. The V gene is TRBV7-9, the J gene TRBJ1-6; 7 nucleotides match TRBD1. Germline V gives CDR1 SEHNR, CDR2 FQNEAQ (reference sequence). The length of the CDR3 is 18 residues. The V gene end was trimmed by 6 bases and the J gene end by 7 bases; junction bases not matched to a gene: 18.

The rearrangement joins TRBV20-1 to TRBJ2-7, with 9 bases that match TRBD1. Trimming removed 1 base from V and 5 bases from J; junction bases left unmatched: 15. The germline V gene has CDR1 DFQATT and CDR2 SNEGSKA (reference sequence). The CDR3 consists of 17 residues. The CDR3 coding sequence is TGCAGTGCTAGAGTTCGTCCCCGGGGGGACAGGGACCACGAGCAGTACTTC. Translating it yields CSARVRPRGDRDHEQYF.

The chain joins TRBV25-1 to TRBJ2-1; 9 bases fit TRBD2. The CDR3 is 14 residues long. The V gene end was trimmed by 7 bases and the J gene end by 5 bases; junction bases not matched to a gene: 6. CDR1 MGHDK and CDR2 SYGVNS come from the germline V gene. In DNA form, the CDR3 reads TGTGCCAGCAAGACTAGCGGAAAGAACAATGAGCAGTTCTTC. Protein: CASKTSGKNNEQFF.

V and J are TRBV20-1 and TRBJ1-6; D is ambiguous. This CDR3 has 13 residues. Germline-derived CDR1 and CDR2 are DFQATT and SNEGSKA (reference sequence). V gave up 0 bases and J gave up 10 bases, with 10 bases separating them. The CDR3 nucleotides read TGCAGTGCTAGAGATAACAAGGAGTCACCCCTCCACTTT. Translation: CSARDNKESPLHF.

This clonotype has just a few counts. The chain uses TRBV7-9 and TRBJ2-4; TRBD2 might be the D (7 bases). The CDR3 is made up of 17 amino acids. The germline V gene encodes CDR1 SEHNR and CDR2 FQNEAQ (reference sequence). Trimming took 3 bases from V and 3 from J, leaving 18 bases between them. The CDR3 coding sequence is TGTGCCAGCAGCTTGGGCGGGGGCACGGAGGACAAAAACATTCAGTACTTC. Its protein is CASSLGGGTEDKNIQYF.

As DNA, the CDR3 is TGTGCCAGCAGTTTATCGATGGGGAACACTGAAGCTTTCTTT. Protein: CASSLSMGNTEAFF. The rearrangement joins TRBV27 to TRBJ1-1; D is ambiguous. The length of the CDR3 is 14 residues. V shed 0 bases and J shed 1 base, with 6 bases lying between them. Germline lookup yields CDR1 MNHEY and CDR2 SMNVEV (reference sequence).

The rearrangement uses TRBV6-2 or TRBV6-3 and TRBJ2-1; no firm D call. The V gene lost 2 bases and the J gene lost 6 bases, with 5 bases spanning the gap. CDR3 length: 12 residues. Germline lookup yields CDR1 MNHEY and CDR2 SVGEGT. The CDR3 region has the DNA TGTGCCAGCAGTTACGGGCCCAATGAGCAGTTCTTC. Its translation: CASSYGPNEQFF.

This clonotype was detected only a few times. The rearrangement uses TRBV11-2 and TRBJ2-1; D perhaps matches TRBD1 (5 bases). Germline V gene lookup returns CDR1 SGHAT and CDR2 FQNNGV. The CDR3 spans 15 residues. V lost 1 base and J 3 bases, leaving 10 bases between the germline ends. The CDR3 reads CASSLGAGLYNEQFF. In DNA, the CDR3 is TGTGCCAGCAGCTTAGGAGCAGGGCTCTACAATGAGCAGTTCTTC. The whole variable domain, filled in from reference TRBV11-2 and TRBJ2-1, reads EAGVAQSPRYKIIEKRQSVAFWCNPISGHATLYWYQQILGQGPKLLIQFQNNGVVDDSQLPKDRFSAERLKGVDSTLKIQPAKLEDSAVYLCASSLGAGLYNEQFFGPGTRLTVL.

The chain combines TRBV5-1 with TRBJ2-1; the D is unclear. The V gene's germline CDR1 is SGHRS and CDR2 YFSETQ. The CDR3 has 14 residues. The ends were cut back, 0 bases at V and 3 bases at J, with 7 bases in the middle. The CDR3, as DNA: TGCGCCAGCAGCTTGGGCAGAAACTACAATGAGCAGTTCTTC. It encodes CASSLGRNYNEQFF.

In DNA, the CDR3 is TGTGCCAGCAGCTTAGGAGCGGGAACAGATACGCAGTATTTT. Its translation is CASSLGAGTDTQYF. The V and J genes are TRBV7-9 and TRBJ2-3, with TRBD2 matching 7 bases. The trim removed 1 base at V and 3 bases at J, leaving 1 base unmatched. The CDR3 sequence is 14 residues long. Germline CDR1 and CDR2: SEHNR and FQNEAQ (reference sequence). Using reference TRBV7-9 and TRBJ2-3 for the parts outside the CDR3, the full variable domain is DTGVSQNPRHKITKRGQNVTFRCDPISEHNRLYWYRQTLGQGPEFLTYFQNEAQLEKSRLLSDRFSAERPKGSFSTLEIQRTEQGDSAMYLCASSLGAGTDTQYFGPGTRLTVL.

This clonotype was seen a handful of times. The CDR3 spells CASSLVGTSSYNEQFF. Written as DNA, the CDR3 is TGTGCCAGCAGCTTAGTGGGCACGAGCTCCTACAATGAGCAGTTCTTC. V and J are TRBV7-2 and TRBJ2-1; D gene ambiguous. In germline, CDR1 is SGHTA, CDR2 FQGNSA. The CDR3 is 16 residues long. V was trimmed by 1 base and J by 0 bases, leaving 10 bases between them.

This clonotype was seen only a few times. This likely comes from a read error, as the CDR3 has no conserved phenylalanine or tryptophan at its end. It is unclear where the CDR3 begins or ends on the DNA, so no DNA is shown, and the CDR3 is as TCRdb lists it. V gene TRBV6-5 combines with J gene TRBJ1-3. Germline V gene sequence: CDR1 MNHEY, CDR2 SVGAGI. The CDR3 is 11 residues long, counting both termini. This chain's CDR3 is CASPRKRMFFL.

This clonotype came up a few times. The V call is TRBV29-1, the J call TRBJ2-3; D call uncertain. The CDR3 contains 11 residues. Trimming took off 6 bases at V and 1 base at J, with 5 bases between the two ends. Germline lookup yields CDR1 SQVTM and CDR2 ANQGSEA. CDR3 loop: CSVRGTDTQYF. The CDR3 coding sequence is TGCAGCGTGAGAGGCACAGATACGCAGTATTTT.

V gene TRBV3-1 combines with J gene TRBJ2-3, with unresolved D. The CDR3 totals 17 residues. Germline V lookup: CDR1 LGHDT, CDR2 YNNKEL (reference sequence). V lost 1 base, J lost 4 bases, and 18 bases lay in between. The CDR3 DNA sequence: TGTGCCAGCAGCCAAGGTCCGGGTATAGGAAGGGCAGATACGCAGTATTTT. It is translated as CASSQGPGIGRADTQYF.

In its sample, this clonotype was seen a few times. This sequence joins TRBV15 and TRBJ1-6; 8 nucleotides match TRBD1. CDR3 length: 16 residues. Germline trimming cut 3 bases from V and 3 bases from J; bases unmatched to any gene: 4. CDR1 LNHNV and CDR2 YYDKDF come from the germline V gene (reference sequence). The CDR3 protein is CATSRDRESYNSPLHF. Written as DNA, the CDR3 is TGTGCCACCAGCAGGGACAGGGAGAGCTATAATTCACCCCTCCACTTT. Using reference TRBV15 and TRBJ1-6 for the parts outside the CDR3, the full variable domain is DAMVIQNPRYQVTQFGKPVTLSCSQTLNHNVMYWYQQKSSQAPKLLFHYYDKDFNNEADTPDNFQSRRPNTSFCFLDIRSPGLGDTAMYLCATSRDRESYNSPLHFGNGTRLTVT.